One and the same sample provided the 6 T cell receptor beta chains below, sequenced in a study of control samples from healthy donors and cancer patients (dated by TCRdb to 2019 to 2021). Library construction relied on the immunoSEQ multiplex PCR assay. Entries here come from immuneACCESS through TCRdb and include only in-frame sequences with V and J called. Some clones fail to appear in such tables; in the studies checked, an unresolved V gene covers under half of the shortfall, and the cause of the remainder is unknown. Across this sample there are 110,000 or so clones, with about 89% seen only once. Of the sample, 17% is held by the ten largest clones. Material: blood. The receptors shown here come from a woman aged 45 to 65 in good health.

This clone was seen only once. The rearrangement joins TRBV3-1 (or the pseudogene TRBV3-2) to TRBJ2-1, with D unclear. The germline gives CDR1 LGHDT, CDR2 YNNKEL (reference sequence). V lost 4 bases and J lost 10, with 17 bases in between. CDR3 length: 14 amino acids. The CDR3 sequence: CASSREVGLREQFF. For the CDR3, the DNA is TGTGCCAGCAGCCGCGAAGTAGGGTTGCGGGAGCAGTTCTTC.

CDR3 in amino acids: CASSNKQGWDEKLFF. CDR3 nucleotides: TGTGCCAGCAGTAATAAACAGGGGTGGGATGAAAAACTGTTTTTT. This chain joins TRBV6-6 and TRBJ1-4; 7 nucleotides agree with TRBD1. Trimming removed 5 bases from V and 6 bases from J; junction bases left unmatched: 9. CDR1 is MNHNY and CDR2 is SVGAGI in the germline V gene (reference sequence). The CDR3 extends over 15 amino acids.

The chain employs TRBV9 and TRBJ1-2, with no clear D. The CDR3 runs 13 residues. V was shortened by 5 bases and J by 8 bases, with 16 bases between the two germline ends. Germline V gene data show CDR1 as SGDLS and CDR2 as YYNGEE. DNA for the CDR3: TGTGCCAGCAGGGGGTCAGCAGCTGGCGGCTACACCTTC. This gives the protein CASRGSAAGGYTF.

The rearrangement uses TRBV18 and TRBJ1-1; tentatively, D is TRBD1 (5 bases). Germline V gene lookup returns CDR1 KGHSH and CDR2 LQKENI. This CDR3 contains 15 residues. With 1 base removed from V and 0 bases from J, the gap between germline ends came to 9 bases. For the CDR3, the DNA is TGTGCCAGCTCACCACTTGAGGGGATGAACACTGAAGCTTTCTTT. It yields the protein CASSPLEGMNTEAFF.

Only a few counts were recorded for this clone. Here the CDR3 reads CASSLRTGRYEQYV. The CDR3 region has the DNA TGTGCCAGCTCACTACGGACAGGCCGCTACGAGCAGTACGTC. The chain joins TRBV18 to TRBJ2-7; TRBD1 agrees at 7 bases. This CDR3 is 14 amino acids long. Germline V CDR1 and CDR2: KGHSH, LQKENI. V was clipped by 4 bases and J by 3 bases; unmatched bases: 6.

The chain combines TRBV4-1 with TRBJ2-1, with D maybe TRBD2 (7 bases). The CDR3 sequence is 15 residues long. CDR1 is MGHRA and CDR2 is YSYEKL in the germline V gene. The V and J ends lost 4 bases and 9 bases respectively, with 19 bases between them. The DNA of the CDR3 is TGCGCCAGCAGCCCACCAGTGGGGGGGGCCGGTGAGCAGTTCTTC. Protein: CASSPPVGGAGEQFF.